The 19 T cell receptor beta chains below come from one sample, sequenced in a study of OX40 agonist ivuxolimab in advanced cancers. Sequenced by immunoSEQ multiplex PCR; TCRdb stores in-frame clones only, minus some. The sample carries 55,000 to 75,000 clones, about nine tenths recorded once. The specimen comprised CD4+ or CD8+ T cells sorted from blood, sampled in a trial of the OX40 agonist ivuxolimab. The receptors derive from an adult with an advanced solid tumor such as melanoma, head and neck, liver or kidney cancer.

This clone is judged medium-sized (0.01 to 0.1%). The gene calls are TRBV7-6 and TRBJ2-1; D unresolved. V gave up 2 bases and J gave up 7 bases, with 6 bases separating them. CDR3 length: 12 residues. Germline V gene lookup returns CDR1 SGHVS and CDR2 FNYEAQ. This CDR3 is CASSLNRNEQFF. Here the CDR3 DNA reads TGTGCCAGCAGCTTAAACCGTAATGAGCAGTTCTTC.

This chain uses TRBV5-1 with TRBJ2-2; 7 bases line up with TRBD1. In germline, CDR1 is SGHRS, CDR2 YFSETQ. This CDR3 comprises 14 residues. With 3 bases clipped from V and 7 bases from J, the junction kept 6 bases outside the gene matches. The CDR3 protein is CASSSTGLGGELFF. CDR3 DNA sequence: TGCGCCAGCAGCTCGACAGGGTTGGGCGGGGAGCTGTTTTTT.

V usage is TRBV19 and J usage is TRBJ2-7, with D possibly TRBD2 on 6 matching bases. The CDR3 runs to 15 residues. Germline V gives CDR1 LNHDA, CDR2 SQIVND (reference sequence). V dropped 4 bases and J dropped 1 base, with 14 bases sitting between them. The DNA of the CDR3 is TGTGCCAGTAGTAGCCGGGAGAAACAATCCTACGAGCAGTACTTC. Translated: CASSSREKQSYEQYF.

The chain recombines TRBV14 with TRBJ1-4; D uncertain. This CDR3 has 15 amino acids. Between the trimmed V and J ends, which lost 3 bases and 3 bases, there was a span of 11 bases. Germline V lookup: CDR1 SGHDN, CDR2 FVKESK. The CDR3 nucleotides read TGTGCCAGCAGCCAGGGCGAGTACTCTAATGAAAAACTGTTTTTT. It yields the protein CASSQGEYSNEKLFF.

The J gene is TRBJ2-7, the V gene TRBV6-1, with D possibly matching TRBD1 (6 bases). Looked up from germline, CDR1 is MNHNS and CDR2 is SASEGT. The V end was cut by 6 bases, the J end by 5 bases, with 20 bases between. The CDR3 runs 15 residues. DNA of the CDR3: TGTGCCAGCAGATCCCACAGGGCTGCATCGAACGAGCAGTACTTC. Translating gives CASRSHRAASNEQYF.

V gene TRBV4-2 combines with J gene TRBJ2-3; tentatively, D is TRBD1 (5 bases). The CDR3 sequence is 17 residues long. Per germline, CDR1 LGHNA and CDR2 YNFKEQ. V lost 5 bases and J 2 bases, leaving 20 bases between the germline ends. DNA of the CDR3: TGTGCCAGCAGCTCGCCTGTAGGGGCATCCAACACAGATACGCAGTATTTT. This sequence encodes CASSSPVGASNTDTQYF.

The chain uses TRBV11-3 and TRBJ1-6; 11 bases align to TRBD1. The V and J ends lost 3 bases and 1 base, in that order; junction bases with no gene match: 8. CDR3 length: 19 residues. Looked up from germline, CDR1 is SGHNT and CDR2 is YENEEA. CDR3 sequence (DNA): TGTGCCAGCAGCTTCGTGGGACAGGGGGGAGGTTCCTATAATTCACCCCTCCACTTT. The encoded protein is CASSFVGQGGGSYNSPLHF.

V is TRBV7-9 and J is TRBJ2-7, with TRBD1 as a possible D gene (7 bases). This CDR3 comprises 16 residues. V dropped 6 bases and J dropped 0 bases, with 18 bases sitting between them. Germline CDR1 reads SEHNR; CDR2 reads FQNEAQ (reference sequence). The CDR3 loop is CASSEGGQPSSYEQYF. For the CDR3, the DNA is TGTGCCAGCAGTGAGGGGGGACAGCCGAGCTCCTACGAGCAGTACTTC.

This chain joins TRBV18 and TRBJ2-6; D is perhaps TRBD2 (5 bases). Per germline, CDR1 KGHSH and CDR2 LQKENI. This CDR3 spans 16 amino acids. V lost 0 bases and J 1 base, leaving 7 bases between the germline ends. The CDR3 sequence is CASSPPSGSGANVLTF. In DNA form, the CDR3 reads TGTGCCAGCTCACCACCGAGCGGATCTGGGGCCAACGTCCTGACTTTC.

The J gene is TRBJ2-3, the V gene TRBV7-9; no reliable D call. The germline CDR1 and CDR2 sequences are SEHNR and FQNEAQ (reference sequence). The CDR3 is 15 residues long. V lost 3 bases and J lost 0, with 10 bases in between. CDR3 residues: CASSLAFGSTDTQYF. In DNA form, the CDR3 reads TGTGCCAGCAGCTTGGCCTTCGGGAGCACAGATACGCAGTATTTT.

The CDR3 nucleotides are TGTGCCAGTAGTATAGGACAGAACACTGAAGCTTTCTTT. Its translation is CASSIGQNTEAFF. V and J are TRBV19 and TRBJ1-1; D unclear. Trimming stripped 1 base from V and 1 base from J, with 4 bases between. CDR3 length equals 13 residues. Germline V lookup: CDR1 LNHDA, CDR2 SQIVND (reference sequence).

CDR3 amino acids: CASSEVPYNSPLHF. CDR3 nucleotide sequence: TGTGCCAGCAGTGAGGTACCCTATAATTCACCCCTCCACTTT. This chain links TRBV6-4 with TRBJ1-6; D remains ambiguous. Per germline, CDR1 MRHNA and CDR2 SNTAGT. This CDR3 region has 14 residues. V dropped 3 bases and J dropped 2 bases, with 5 bases sitting between them.

The chain links TRBV28 to TRBJ1-5, with a tentative D call TRBD1 (6 bases). Germline CDR1 MDHEN, CDR2 SYDVKM. This CDR3 region has 16 residues. V was cut by 3 bases and J by 7 bases, with 19 bases left in between. The CDR3 coding sequence is TGTGCCAGCAGTTTGTCCCTCGGCCAGGGGAAGCAGCCCCAGCATTTT. It is translated as CASSLSLGQGKQPQHF.

CDR3 sequence: CASSGPGQNTEAFF. As DNA, the CDR3 is TGCGCCAGCAGCGGCCCTGGACAGAACACTGAAGCTTTCTTT. This chain links TRBV5-1 with TRBJ1-1, with TRBD1 as a possible D gene (5 bases). The CDR3 extends over 14 amino acids. Trimming took 4 bases from V and 1 from J, leaving 11 bases between them. CDR1 is SGHRS and CDR2 is YFSETQ in the germline V gene.

The chain uses TRBV19 and TRBJ2-7, with 9 bases aligning to TRBD1. After removal of 1 base from V and 0 bases from J, the junction contained 13 bases not matched to a gene. The CDR3 is 19 residues long. The germline CDR1 and CDR2 sequences are LNHDA and SQIVND (reference sequence). CDR3 sequence reads: CASSIGRDRAPPDSYEQYF. The CDR3 nucleotides read TGTGCCAGTAGTATAGGCAGGGACAGGGCTCCTCCTGACTCCTACGAGCAGTACTTC.

This clone counts as medium-sized. In the same sample, other DNA sequences code for this CDR3. J is TRBJ1-1 and V is TRBV14; D is unclear. Trimming cost V 4 bases and J 0 bases, with 6 bases left between them. Germline V gene data show CDR1 as SGHDN and CDR2 as FVKESK. There are 13 residues in the CDR3. CDR3 in DNA: TGTGCCAGCAGCCCTGGGATGAACACTGAAGCTTTCTTT. This sequence encodes CASSPGMNTEAFF.

The CDR3 loop is CASSLQPHPKPSGNTIYF. For the CDR3, the DNA is TGTGCCAGCAGCTTACAACCACATCCCAAACCCTCTGGAAACACCATATATTTT. The chain recombines TRBV7-2 with TRBJ1-3; D call uncertain. V lost 2 bases to trimming and J lost 0 bases, with 17 bases between them. Germline V gene sequence: CDR1 SGHTA, CDR2 FQGNSA. This CDR3 is built from 18 residues. Supplemented by reference TRBV7-2 and TRBJ1-3, the full variable domain reads GAGVSQSPSNKVTEKGKDVELRCDPISGHTALYWYRQSLGQGLEFLIYFQGNSAPDKSGLPSDRFSAERTGGSVSTLTIQRTQQEDSAVYLCASSLQPHPKPSGNTIYFGEGSWLTVV.

The genes are TRBV6-6 and TRBJ1-1; no clear D. Trimming removed 4 bases at V and 1 base at J, with 10 bases between. CDR3 length equals 14 residues. Germline CDR1 and CDR2: MNHNY and SVGAGI (reference sequence). The CDR3 DNA sequence: TGTGCCAGCAGTTTCGGACCGTCGAACACTGAAGCTTTCTTT. Its translation: CASSFGPSNTEAFF.

The V gene is TRBV28, the J gene TRBJ1-5; TRBD1 matches at 9 bases. The trim removed 6 bases at V and 2 bases at J, leaving 5 bases unmatched. This CDR3 contains 15 residues. Germline V CDR1 and CDR2: MDHEN, SYDVKM. The CDR3 protein is CASRGQGYGNQPQHF. The DNA for the CDR3 is TGTGCCAGCAGAGGACAGGGGTATGGCAATCAGCCCCAGCATTTT. Complete variable domain (other parts from reference TRBV28 and TRBJ1-5): DVKVTQSSRYLVKRTGEKVFLECVQDMDHENMFWYRQDPGLGLRLIYFSYDVKMKEKGDIPEGYSVSREKKERFSLILESASTNQTSMYLCASRGQGYGNQPQHFGDGTRLSIL.